This is a list of T cell receptor beta chains from one sample in a study of beta chain features in type 1 diabetes. Measured with immunoSEQ multiplex PCR; TCRdb has only the in-frame clones, and not every one. Among 300,000 to 450,000 clones listed, approximately 12% were seen once. Sequencing was performed on naive CD4+ T cells from blood. These receptors all stem from a man aged 18-30 years in good health. Each CDR3 is given with its conserved first and last residue. The D gene is left open where the match is weak. Clone size is given for some rows only: seen once, a few or many times, or a class if the clone is expanded.

clone size,D gene,V gene,J gene,CDR3 protein,CDR3 DNA
few,NA,TRBV4-3,TRBJ2-7,CASSQDIGTLYEQYF,TGCGCCAGCAGCCAAGATATCGGGACACTCTACGAGCAGTACTTC
few,TRBD2,TRBV2,TRBJ2-7,CASTGTSGSSSEQYF,TGTGCCAGCACCGGGACTAGCGGGAGTTCGTCCGAGCAGTACTTC
NA,NA,TRBV29-1,TRBJ2-5,CSVAAPLAETQYF,TGCAGCGTTGCTGCCCCGTTGGCAGAGACCCAGTACTTC
few,TRBD2,TRBV18,TRBJ2-1,CASSPHPSGSLTEQFF,TGTGCCAGCTCACCACATCCTAGCGGGAGCCTTACTGAGCAGTTCTTC
few,NA,TRBV18,TRBJ2-2,CASSPQDNANTGELFF,TGTGCCAGCTCACCCCAGGACAATGCGAACACCGGGGAGCTGTTTTTT
few,TRBD1,TRBV30,TRBJ2-7,CAWSRDRVNYEQYF,TGTGCCTGGTCTCGGGACAGGGTAAACTACGAGCAGTACTTC
NA,NA,TRBV27,TRBJ1-5,CASSSVVAGNQPQHF,TGTGCCAGCAGTTCCGTTGTTGCAGGCAATCAGCCCCAGCATTTT
NA,NA,TRBV19,TRBJ2-5,CASSIRWGRQETQYF,TGTGCCAGTAGTATTCGGTGGGGGCGGCAAGAGACCCAGTACTTC
few,TRBD1,TRBV6-5,TRBJ1-2,CASRTGAEYGYTF,TGTGCCAGCAGGACAGGGGCTGAGTATGGCTACACCTTC
NA,TRBD1,TRBV7-2,TRBJ2-3,CASSLAGGQGIPGTDTQYF,TGTGCCAGCAGCTTAGCGGGGGGACAGGGTATCCCTGGCACAGATACGCAGTATTTT
NA,TRBD1,TRBV7-9,TRBJ1-6,CASRRTGQSPLHF,TGTGCCAGCAGGCGGACAGGGCAATCACCCCTCCACTTT
NA,NA,TRBV5-1,TRBJ2-5,CASSLGTGRGETQYF,TGCGCCAGCAGCTTGGGCACAGGGAGAGGGGAGACCCAGTACTTC
NA,NA,TRBV15,TRBJ2-1,CATSRGLAGSYEQFF,TGTGCCACCAGCAGAGGTCTCGCAGGGTCTTATGAGCAGTTCTTC
few,TRBD2,TRBV4-1,TRBJ2-7,CASSQIAGAGYEQYF,TGCGCCAGCAGCCAAATAGCGGGAGCGGGCTACGAGCAGTACTTC
NA,TRBD1,TRBV5-1,TRBJ2-1,CASSLQGGVDEQFF,TGCGCCAGCAGCTTACAGGGGGGTGTCGATGAGCAGTTCTTC
NA,NA,TRBV18,TRBJ1-2,CASSLSGGTNYGYTF,TGTGCCAGCTCACTATCGGGAGGGACTAACTATGGCTACACCTTC
few,TRBD1,TRBV30,TRBJ2-6,CAWSLTGSGANVLTF,TGTGCCTGGAGTCTGACAGGGTCTGGGGCCAACGTCCTGACTTTC
few,NA,TRBV14,TRBJ2-7,CASSRGDGHSYEQYF,TGTGCCAGCAGCCGCGGGGACGGACACTCCTACGAGCAGTACTTC
few,NA,TRBV7-8,TRBJ2-3,CASSSRLPRTQYF,TGTGCCAGCAGCTCCCGACTTCCCCGAACGCAGTATTTT
many,NA,TRBV28,TRBJ2-1,CASSPSRDWQFF,TGTGCCAGCAGTCCATCCCGGGACTGGCAGTTCTTC
few,TRBD1,TRBV20-1,TRBJ1-2,CSASLRGSYTF,TGCAGTGCTAGCCTCAGGGGGAGCTACACCTTC
NA,NA,TRBV6-5,TRBJ1-1,CASSGATEAFF,TGTGCCAGCAGTGGGGCCACTGAAGCTTTCTTT
NA,TRBD2,TRBV7-3,TRBJ2-1,CASSGPSGRGHEQFF,TGTGCCAGCAGCGGGCCTAGCGGGAGGGGTCATGAGCAGTTCTTC
NA,NA,TRBV28,TRBJ1-2,CASSFSSASGYTF,TGTGCCAGCAGTTTTTCGTCGGCTAGTGGGTACACCTTC
few,TRBD1,TRBV7-2,TRBJ1-5,CASSLRLGTDQPQHF,TGTGCCAGCAGCTTGCGACTGGGGACAGACCAGCCCCAGCATTTT
NA,NA,TRBV4-3,TRBJ2-7,CASSQRTRGGEQYF,TGCGCCAGCAGCCAAAGGACTAGAGGGGGCGAGCAGTACTTC
NA,TRBD1,TRBV7-2,TRBJ2-2,CASSPGQGALPGELFF,TGTGCCAGCAGCCCGGGACAGGGGGCTCTCCCCGGGGAGCTGTTTTTT
NA,NA,TRBV7-2,TRBJ2-1,CASSLRPGVYDEQFF,TGTGCCAGCAGCTTAAGGCCGGGAGTATACGATGAGCAGTTCTTC
few,TRBD1,TRBV29-1,TRBJ2-7,CSVVRTGGSYEQYF,TGCAGCGTTGTTAGGACAGGGGGTTCGTACGAGCAGTACTTC
NA,TRBD1,TRBV25-1,TRBJ1-2,CASSDGTGVRSYGYTF,TGTGCCAGCAGTGACGGGACAGGGGTACGTAGCTATGGCTACACCTTC
few,NA,TRBV5-4,TRBJ2-3,CASSLASGIGDTQYF,TGTGCCAGCAGCTTGGCCTCGGGGATCGGGGATACGCAGTATTTT
few,TRBD2,TRBV7-2,TRBJ2-5,CASSLMSSGGRDQETQYF,TGTGCCAGCAGCTTAATGAGTAGCGGGGGCCGCGATCAAGAGACCCAGTACTTC
NA,NA,TRBV5-1,TRBJ2-3,CASSSRAGQDTQYF,TGCGCCAGCAGCTCTCGAGCGGGCCAAGATACGCAGTATTTT
NA,NA,TRBV18,TRBJ2-7,CASSPIDGVTYEQYF,TGTGCCAGCTCACCTATCGACGGGGTGACCTACGAGCAGTACTTC
NA,NA,TRBV18,TRBJ1-2,CASSPTQEDGYTF,TGTGCCAGCTCACCAACGCAGGAGGATGGCTACACCTTC
NA,TRBD1,TRBV5-1,TRBJ1-2,CASSSGQAGYGYTF,TGCGCCAGCAGCTCGGGACAGGCGGGATATGGCTACACCTTC
few,NA,TRBV5-4,TRBJ2-1,CASSLYNEQFF,TGTGCCAGCAGTCTATACAATGAGCAGTTCTTC
NA,NA,TRBV2,TRBJ2-1,CASLAASSYNEQFF,TGTGCCAGCTTAGCGGCTAGCTCCTACAATGAGCAGTTCTTC
few,NA,TRBV9,TRBJ2-7,CASSLLPGQNYEQYF,TGTGCCAGCAGCCTTCTCCCAGGGCAAAACTACGAGCAGTACTTC
NA,NA,TRBV29-1,TRBJ1-2,CSVEDRGTTPYGYTF,TGCAGCGTTGAAGATCGAGGAACGACCCCTTATGGCTACACCTTC
NA,NA,TRBV10-3,TRBJ2-7,CAISELRQAPYEQYF,TGTGCCATCAGTGAGTTGAGACAGGCGCCCTACGAGCAGTACTTC
NA,NA,TRBV7-2,TRBJ1-5,CASSLAGTKGQPQHF,TGTGCCAGCAGCTTAGCCGGGACAAAGGGACAGCCCCAGCATTTT
few,NA,TRBV7-9,TRBJ2-2,CASSSYYNTGELFF,TGTGCCAGCAGCTCGTACTACAACACCGGGGAGCTGTTTTTT
few,NA,TRBV2,TRBJ2-3,CASTPRSPSTDTQYF,TGTGCCAGCACCCCGAGGAGTCCTAGCACAGATACGCAGTATTTT
NA,NA,TRBV14,TRBJ2-7,CASSQDGYEQYF,TGTGCCAGCAGCCAAGACGGCTACGAGCAGTACTTC
few,NA,TRBV7-2,TRBJ2-7,CASSPRLGIDEQYF,TGTGCCAGCAGCCCCCGGCTAGGAATCGACGAGCAGTACTTC
few,TRBD2,TRBV28,TRBJ2-7,CASSSSASGSNEQYF,TGTGCCAGCAGTTCCTCCGCTAGCGGGAGTAACGAGCAGTACTTC
NA,TRBD2,TRBV4-1,TRBJ2-1,CASSQGLRLAGVDFF,TGCGCCAGCAGCCAAGGACTAAGACTAGCGGGAGTGGATTTCTTC
few,TRBD1,TRBV7-2,TRBJ2-7,CASSWGQSSEQYF,TGTGCCAGCAGCTGGGGACAGTCCTCCGAGCAGTACTTC
few,NA,TRBV2,TRBJ1-5,CASSESVSNQPQHF,TGTGCCAGCAGTGAAAGCGTTAGCAATCAGCCCCAGCATTTT
few,TRBD1,TRBV6-4,TRBJ2-2,CASRQGGDRGRELFF,TGTGCCAGCCGACAGGGTGGGGACCGCGGCCGGGAGCTGTTTTTT
NA,NA,TRBV5-1,TRBJ2-3,CASSLWESPDTQYF,TGCGCCAGCAGTCTTTGGGAGAGCCCAGATACGCAGTATTTT
NA,NA,TRBV7-9,TRBJ1-5,CASSGSGFQPQHF,TGTGCCAGCAGCGGGTCGGGTTTTCAGCCCCAGCATTTT
few,TRBD1,TRBV5-1,TRBJ2-5,CASSYRDRGRETQYF,TGCGCCAGCAGCTACCGGGACAGGGGGCGGGAGACCCAGTACTTC